The entry below gives a single T cell receptor (beta chain) sequence along with its context. Its antigen is not yet known. No much larger clone is present one base from it, and per-base qualities are unavailable. The germline V end is reduced by 5 bases and the J end by 7 bases; junction bases left unmatched: 8. The CDR3 numbers 15 residues from cysteine through phenylalanine. This entry keeps only the CDR3 DNA: 45 bases, framed from base 1. The germline V gene (reference sequence) sets CDR1 to SSHAT and CDR2 to FNYEAQ. The cohort was made up of several hundred healthy bone marrow donors. At the time of sampling, every cohort member was nominally healthy, though immune exposures that went unrecorded were likely present. The donor was CMV seropositive and belonged to the group of 250 to 350 seropositive cohort members. A peripheral blood sample was provided by each donor, and peripheral blood mononuclear cells were used for TCR beta sequencing. Genomic DNA was extracted from the blood cell samples with the Qiagen DNeasy Blood Extraction Kit.

The data were obtained in a study of cytomegalovirus exposure and HLA in healthy donors (dated by TCRdb to about 2017). Regarding the research as a whole: An earlier analysis of several hundred of the donors reported about 250 Gb of sequence data and roughly 100 million unique TCR beta sequences from around 200 million T cells. An early release covering roughly 640 HLA-typed donors comprised approximately 300 gigabases of sequencing data and approximately 85 million unique TCR sequences. Of the roughly 400 genotyped donors, around 81% fell in the genetic ancestry cluster associated with self-reported Caucasian donors. The study was designed to test whether signatures of past pathogen exposure could be identified by cataloging public T cell receptors. Using immunosequencing, the study profiled T cell repertoires from 550 to 750 subjects and related those repertoires to cytomegalovirus serostatus. Along with the 666-subject first cohort, a separate validation cohort of more than 90 different subjects was used. The study combined high-throughput TCR immunosequencing, statistical association of individual TCRs with disease status, and machine learning to predict cytomegalovirus infection status. A later analysis re-examined previously published TCR beta repertoires from over 500 donors and added high-resolution HLA genotyping to investigate patterns of TCR occurrence. Rather than drawing on any new phenotypic data, the later analysis identified candidate immune exposures from TCR beta sequences and the way those sequences occurred across donors. An earlier analysis of a few hundred of the donors applied high-throughput TCR beta sequencing to assess whether each TCR beta V gene segment acted as functional or pseudogenic. Donor age, sex, ethnicity and CMV serostatus were compiled alongside the repertoire data. Genome-wide SNP genotypes for about 65% of the roughly 700 donors were used in a later genetic analysis, which treated that subset as a discovery cohort. All discovery cohort repertoires had been generated using a single sequencing platform. HLA typing included class I and class II loci at four-digit resolution. Typing coverage varied by locus: roughly 620-640 donors for A, B, C, DRB1 and DQB1; approximately 560 for DQA1; more than 600 for DPA1; approximately 490 for DPB1. Because of strong linkage in the cohort, 4 to 6 DR-DQ haplotypes were treated as single units for association and clustering. Across 398 genotyped donors of the cohort, an average of approximately 200,000 unique TCR beta nucleotide sequences per donor were sequenced, and roughly 17% of those sequences were non-productive.

The paper as a whole reports these results and caveats: According to the authors, the approach could potentially be generalized to other disease states and immunological phenotypes. When HLA alleles, especially DR and DQ, strongly co-occurred, TCR associations were difficult to assign to individual alleles. Presence/absence analyses assumed roughly uniform sequencing depth across donors, an assumption that may not hold. A total of 150 to 200 TCR beta chains were listed by the study as associated with cytomegalovirus. In a later analysis, HLA-associated TCR beta chains were found to be more clonally expanded and to have lower generation probabilities than equally common non-associated chains. In a later analysis, the rate of TCR association differed among HLA loci, with DRB1 alleles having the most associated TCRs and HLA-C alleles having the fewest. Correlated functional status among segregating V segments might be attributable to linkage disequilibrium, but an unknown experimental factor could not be ruled out. In both the original and validation cohorts, the classifier was reported to diagnose cytomegalovirus status with high specificity and sensitivity. A cluster of highly shared sequence variants was judged likely to represent a technical artifact of the sequencing pipeline. In a later genetic analysis, fewer N-insertions in productive TCRs were reported among donors in an Asian-associated ancestry cluster than the approximately 670-donor mean. The only immune exposure information available for the cohort was CMV serostatus. Some IMGT-functional V segments, including TRBV6-2 and TRBV6-3, could not be distinguished by the 87-base-pair reads and were therefore excluded. A further reported finding was that TCR beta sequences accurately predicted the HLA-A and HLA-B alleles for most subjects in the first cohort. In this cohort, only TCR beta chains were sequenced, and detectable features were limited by the absence of alpha or paired-chain data. An association between a missense DCLRE1C variant and V-gene and J-gene trimming of TCR beta chains was found in a later genetic analysis and replicated in an independent cohort. Most TCR sequences were observed very rarely across donors, whereas some public TCRs were present in many individuals. HLA typing was unavailable for some donors at each locus, so association tests used only the typed subset. In a later analysis, several top co-occurrence clusters were reported to appear linked to parvovirus B19, influenza, CMV and Epstein-Barr virus. A few of the identified cytomegalovirus-associated TCR beta chains were confirmed in vitro to be specific for cytomegalovirus antigens. In a later analysis, most CMV-associated TCR beta chains were found to appear HLA-restricted, with HLA associations seemingly driven largely by CMV exposure. At a false discovery rate of 0.05, a later analysis linked 15,000 to 20,000 TCR beta sequences to specific HLA alleles. Because counts were too low, 15 or so rarely observed V segments, including chromosome 9 orphons, were excluded from the earlier analysis of a few hundred of the donors. An earlier analysis of some 560 of the donors showed that most TCR beta V segments appeared in productive rearrangements either about 87% or about 30% of the time, which broadly matched IMGT annotations.

Library creation used the immunoSEQ multiplex PCR assay. For the multiplex PCR, a mixture combining 60 forward primers for TCR Vbeta segments and 13 reverse primers for TCR Jbeta segments was used. Amplification of the CDR3 region of rearranged TCR beta genes was performed with a multiplex PCR assay on genomic DNA. The Illumina HiSeq System was used to sequence the amplified TCR beta libraries as 87-base-pair reads. In the paper's pipeline: Across the 500 to 850 repertoires, a later analysis counted 78 million or so unique TCR beta chains, roughly 11 million of which were shared by at least two donors. A nearest-neighbor algorithm error-corrected the raw reads and collapsed the reads into unique sequences, merging closely related sequences to remove PCR and sequencing errors. V, D and J gene segments were assigned by aligning CDR3 sequences to IMGT reference sequences. For a sequence to be retained, a match of at least six nucleotides to both a V gene segment and a J gene segment was required. Rearrangements were classified as productive when the CDR3 lacked stop codons and remained in frame with V and J, and all other rearrangements were classified as non-productive. Following IMGT convention, CDR3 was defined as the stretch from the second conserved V-encoded cysteine up to the conserved J-encoded phenylalanine. In an earlier analysis of around 540 of the donors, sequences lacking an unambiguous match to a single V gene segment were excluded. An earlier analysis of approximately 590 of the donors called V segments functional above 56.7% productive rearrangements and segregating when the between-donor standard deviation exceeded 5%. A statistical classification framework was built to diagnose cytomegalovirus status from the catalog of TCR beta chain sequences. In a later analysis, TCR nucleotide sequences were compared against IMGT/GENE-DB human TR gene sequences so that V and J genes could be assigned. The TCRdist pipeline was used in a later analysis to assign CDR3 sequences and most-parsimonious VDJ recombination scenarios. In a later analysis, every TCR beta chain was defined by the combination of its CDR3 amino acid sequence and its V-gene family, and reads without a unique V-gene family were dropped. A later analysis removed nearly 600 highly shared, low-generation-probability nucleotide sequences to deal with suspected cross-contamination and a sequencing artifact. In a later analysis, a clonal expansion index for each public chain was calculated from normalized within-repertoire ranks of inferred template counts. Generation probabilities in a later analysis came from a VDJ recombination model fitted to out-of-frame rearrangements, and those results were checked against IGoR. Hypergeometric tests were used in a later analysis to score TCR-TCR, TCR-HLA and TCR-CMV co-occurrence, with a repertoire-size bias correction applied to the TCR pairs. False discovery rates were estimated in a later analysis by permuting HLA or CMV assignments 20 times. In a later analysis, co-occurring TCRs were grouped with DBSCAN, and TCRdist sequence similarity was added when clustering was performed within HLA-allele-positive subsets. For co-occurrence clustering, repertoires with fewer than 30,000 or more than 120,000 public chains were excluded, along with roughly 5 repertoires with anomalous nucleotide sharing. In its TCRdb copy, this immuneACCESS table keeps in-frame sequences only and misses some clones. Where compared with another copy, unresolved V genes explain less than half of these, and the others have no known cause. The D gene and trimming were derived from the DNA, and the V and J assignments and clone size from that table. The sample has roughly 190,000 clones on record, under 9.5% of them singletons. The ten largest clones capture 1% to 1.5% of the sample.

Sequencing was performed on PBMCs. Recombination joined TRBV7-7 with TRBJ1-4, and 9 bases in between align with TRBD1. This TCR was recovered from a woman aged 30 to 39 in good health and CMV-seropositive. The nucleotide sequence reads TGTGCCAGCAGCCTCGGGACAGGGATAGTTGAAAAACTGTTTTTT. It specifies CASSLGTGIVEKLFF.